Listed below are T cell receptor beta chains from one sample, sequenced in a study of T cell repertoires in cytomegalovirus infection. MiXCR, run by TCRdb on the reads, gives a single entry per CDR3 protein. Altogether roughly 630,000 distinct CDR3 sequences are present, roughly a quarter being singletons, with the ten largest covering 6.5% to 10%. Material for sequencing was CD8+ T cells from PBMCs. The receptors stem from a human donor in good health (CMV status not recorded). Some clones in this sample may be carry-over from other donors' samples. The CDR3 runs from the conserved cysteine through the conserved F or W. D genes are given only for firm matches. Some rows have no size entry. The others give once, few or many, or a class for an expanded clone.

v_gene	d_gene	abundance	j_gene	CDR3nt	CDR3aa
TRBV10-3	NA	many	TRBJ1-1	TGTGCCATCAGAGCAGGGTCGGCTGAAGCTTTCTTT	CAIRAGSAEAFF
TRBV7-9	TRBD1	many	TRBJ2-3	TGTGCCAGCAGCCGACGCGGGACAGGGGGCGACGGGCGCCGGCCAGATACGCAGTATTTT	CASSRRGTGGDGRRPDTQYF
TRBV7-2	NA	many	TRBJ2-5	TGTGCCAGCAGCTCCACTAGTACCCAGTACTTC	CASSSTSTQYF
TRBV7-9	NA	few	TRBJ1-2	TGTGCCAGCAGCTTAGGAGGTCTCTATGGCTACACCTTC	CASSLGGLYGYTF
TRBV2	TRBD1	many	TRBJ2-1	TGTGCCAGCAGTGAATGGACAGGGGATTACAATGAGCAGTTCTTC	CASSEWTGDYNEQFF
TRBV19	TRBD2	NA	TRBJ2-1	TGTGCCAGTACCGTAGCGGGGGTTATAAATTCCAATGAGCAGTTCTTC	CASTVAGVINSNEQFF
TRBV6-5	NA	few	TRBJ2-1	TGTGCCAGCAGTTACTCGAAAGCTGGGATGGTAAATGAGCAGTTCTTC	CASSYSKAGMVNEQFF
TRBV7-2	NA	many	TRBJ2-2	TGTGCCAGCAGTTCCCCGGACAGCCACACCGGGGAGCTGTTTTTT	CASSSPDSHTGELFF
TRBV7-2	TRBD1	NA	TRBJ2-1	TGTGCCAGCAGCAACCCGGGACAGGGGTTAGACAATGAGCAGTTCTTC	CASSNPGQGLDNEQFF
TRBV7-8	NA	many	TRBJ2-1	TGTGCCAGCAGCTTAGGGGCAGGGGATGATGAGCAGTTCTTC	CASSLGAGDDEQFF
TRBV6-2/TRBV6-3	TRBD1	few	TRBJ1-1	TGTGCCAGCAGTTACCGGCGACAGGGTCTTATGAACACTGAAGCTTTCTTT	CASSYRRQGLMNTEAFF
TRBV7-8	NA	many	TRBJ2-7	TGTGCCAGCAGCTTAGTCCCCGAACACCTCTCCTACGAGCAGTACTTC	CASSLVPEHLSYEQYF
TRBV15	NA	many	TRBJ2-3	TGTGCCACCAGCACCCCCACATCAGATACGCAGTATTTT	CATSTPTSDTQYF
TRBV7-8	NA	many	TRBJ1-5	TGTGCCAGCAGCGCGGCAGTCTATAGCAATCAGCCCCAGCATTTT	CASSAAVYSNQPQHF
TRBV29-1	NA	NA	TRBJ2-5	TGCAGCGTGGAGGACGGCAGAAGTAGGACCCAGTACTTC	CSVEDGRSRTQYF
TRBV28	NA	few	TRBJ1-4	TGTGCCAGCAGCCCCCCGGGGGCCGATGAAAAACTGTTTTTT	CASSPPGADEKLFF
TRBV28	TRBD2	few	TRBJ2-3	TGTGCCAGCAGTGGGTATACCGGGACTAGCGGAACCACAGATACGCAGTATTTT	CASSGYTGTSGTTDTQYF
TRBV6-5	NA	few	TRBJ2-1	TGTGCCAGCAGTTACTCGATTGGCCAGACCTTCTACAATGAGCAGTTCTTC	CASSYSIGQTFYNEQFF
TRBV2	NA	NA	TRBJ1-1	TGTGCCAGCAGTTACTTCCGGGTGGGTAACACTGAAGCTTTCTTT	CASSYFRVGNTEAFF
TRBV10-3	TRBD2	few	TRBJ2-5	TGTGCCATCAGTGAATTACCCCTAGGACTAGCGGGAAAGCATGCTCAAGAGACCCAGTACTTC	CAISELPLGLAGKHAQETQYF
TRBV4-1	NA	NA	TRBJ2-3	TGCGCCAGCAGCCAAGAAGAGAGGGGCGCAGATACGCAGTATTTT	CASSQEERGADTQYF
TRBV29-1	NA	NA	TRBJ2-7	TGCAGCGTGACAACAGGGCCCTACGAGCAGTACTTC	CSVTTGPYEQYF
TRBV7-2	TRBD1	medium-sized	TRBJ1-2	TGTGCCAGCAGCTTAGACGCTCTAAGGACAGGGGGTTACTACACCTTC	CASSLDALRTGGYYTF
TRBV29-1	TRBD1	few	TRBJ2-7	TGCAGCGTCATGACGACAGGGGACTACGAGCAGTACTTC	CSVMTTGDYEQYF
TRBV6-2/TRBV6-3	NA	NA	TRBJ2-1	TGTGCCAGCAGTACTTTCCATGAGCAGTTCTTC	CASSTFHEQFF
TRBV6-5	NA	few	TRBJ2-7	TGTGCCAGCAGTTACTCGAACGACCCGACCCACGAGCAGTACTTC	CASSYSNDPTHEQYF